This T cell receptor beta chain was identified in a study of T cells in Graves' hyperthyroidism and ophthalmopathy. J was trimmed by 4 bases and V by 2 bases; bases with no gene match: 4. Per germline, CDR1 MNHNY and CDR2 SVGAGI (reference sequence). This CDR3 region has 15 residues. RNA transcripts yielded amplified TCR beta CDR3 regions. With the HTBI primer set, the TCR CDR3 went through a first round of RT-PCR. TCRdb independently ran MiXCR on the multiplex PCR reads; one entry per CDR3 protein. In the table there are about 400,000 distinct CDR3 sequences, 15% of which are singletons. There are many counts of this clonotype. Patients between 18 and 65 years old had hyperthyroidism, newly diagnosed and lasting under 2 months. Not enrolled were patients with uncontrolled infection, other autoimmune disease, pregnancy or lactation.

Material: blood. V gene TRBV6-6 combines with J gene TRBJ1-3; TRBD1 aligns across 8 bases. The sequence derives from a woman in her thirties with Graves' hyperthyroidism. The CDR3 DNA is TGTGCCAGCAGTTACCTGGACAGGGTCGGAAACACCATATATTTT. Amino acid sequence: CASSYLDRVGNTIYF.